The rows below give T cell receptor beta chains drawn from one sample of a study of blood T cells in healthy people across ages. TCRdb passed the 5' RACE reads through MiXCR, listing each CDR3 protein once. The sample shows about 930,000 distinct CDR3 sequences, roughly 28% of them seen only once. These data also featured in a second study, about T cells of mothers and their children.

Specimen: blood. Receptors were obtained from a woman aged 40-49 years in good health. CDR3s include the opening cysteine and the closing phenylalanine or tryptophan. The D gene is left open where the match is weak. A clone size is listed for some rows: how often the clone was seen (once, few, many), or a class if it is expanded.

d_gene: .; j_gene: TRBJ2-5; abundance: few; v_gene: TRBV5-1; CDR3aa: CASSPASREETQYF; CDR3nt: TGCGCCAGCAGCCCGGCTTCGCGGGAAGAGACCCAGTACTTC
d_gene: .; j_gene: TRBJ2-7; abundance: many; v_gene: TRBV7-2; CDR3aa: CASSRTGVPYEQYF; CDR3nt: TGTGCCAGCAGCCGGACCGGGGTACCCTACGAGCAGTACTTC
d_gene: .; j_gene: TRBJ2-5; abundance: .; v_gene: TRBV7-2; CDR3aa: CASTPTRVKTQYF; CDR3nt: TGTGCCAGCACCCCAACCCGGGTGAAGACCCAGTACTTC
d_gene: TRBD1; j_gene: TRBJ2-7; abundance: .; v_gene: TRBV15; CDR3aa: CATSSNRGHYEQYF; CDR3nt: TGTGCCACCAGCAGCAACAGGGGACACTACGAGCAGTACTTC
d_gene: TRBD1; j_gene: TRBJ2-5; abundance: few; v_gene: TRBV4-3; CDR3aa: CASSQVYRGTWETQYF; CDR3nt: TGCGCCAGCAGCCAAGTCTACAGGGGGACTTGGGAGACCCAGTACTTC
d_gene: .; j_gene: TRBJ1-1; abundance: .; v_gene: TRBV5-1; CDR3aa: CASSLAVLTQLSTNTEAFF; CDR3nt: TGCGCCAGCAGCTTGGCGGTCTTAACACAGCTCTCCACGAACACTGAAGCTTTCTTT
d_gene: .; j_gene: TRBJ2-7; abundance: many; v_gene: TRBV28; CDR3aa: CASAGVYEQYF; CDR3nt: TGTGCCAGCGCAGGGGTTTACGAGCAGTACTTC
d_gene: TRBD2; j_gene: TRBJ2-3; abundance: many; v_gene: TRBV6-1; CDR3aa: CASSEGTSGVDTQYF; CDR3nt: TGTGCCAGCAGCGAGGGGACTAGCGGGGTGGATACGCAGTATTTT
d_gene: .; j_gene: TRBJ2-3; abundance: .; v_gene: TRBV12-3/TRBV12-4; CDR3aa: CASSFVGASTDMQYF; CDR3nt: TGTGCCAGCAGTTTTGTAGGTGCCAGCACAGATATGCAGTATTTT
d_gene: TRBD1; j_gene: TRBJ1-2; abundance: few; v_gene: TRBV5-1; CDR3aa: CASSPNDRGNGAHYGYTF; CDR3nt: TGCGCCAGCAGCCCGAATGACAGGGGGAACGGGGCGCACTATGGCTACACCTTC
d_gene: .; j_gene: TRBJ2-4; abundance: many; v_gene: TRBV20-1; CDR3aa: CSATGEGLGNIQYF; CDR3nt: TGCAGTGCTACGGGAGAGGGGCTCGGAAACATTCAGTACTTC
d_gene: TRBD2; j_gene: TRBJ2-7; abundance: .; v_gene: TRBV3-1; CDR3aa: CVSSELPGLAEFYEQYF; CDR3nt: TGTGTCAGCAGCGAACTTCCGGGACTAGCGGAATTCTACGAGCAGTACTTC
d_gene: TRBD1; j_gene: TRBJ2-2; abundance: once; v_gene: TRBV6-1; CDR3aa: CASSEAGTGTNTGEPFF; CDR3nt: TGTGCCAGCAGTGAAGCGGGGACAGGGACGAACACCGGGGAGCCGTTTTTT
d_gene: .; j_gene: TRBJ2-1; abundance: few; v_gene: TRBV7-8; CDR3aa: CASSLGVGRGGQYNEQFF; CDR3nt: TGTGCCAGCAGCTTAGGGGTAGGCCGAGGGGGGCAATACAATGAGCAGTTCTTC
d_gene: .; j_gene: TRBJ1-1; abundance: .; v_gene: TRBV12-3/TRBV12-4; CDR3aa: CASRSQGINTEAFF; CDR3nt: TGTGCCAGCAGGTCACAGGGAATCAACACTGAAGCTTTCTTT
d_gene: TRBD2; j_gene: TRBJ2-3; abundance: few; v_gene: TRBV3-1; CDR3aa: CASSRGTSIADTQYF; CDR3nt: TGTGCCAGCAGCCGCGGGACTAGCATCGCAGATACGCAGTATTTT
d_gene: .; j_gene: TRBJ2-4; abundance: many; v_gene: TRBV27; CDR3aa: CASMGRNLYEQYF; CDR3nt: TGTGCCAGCATGGGGCGCAACCTCTATGAGCAGTACTTC